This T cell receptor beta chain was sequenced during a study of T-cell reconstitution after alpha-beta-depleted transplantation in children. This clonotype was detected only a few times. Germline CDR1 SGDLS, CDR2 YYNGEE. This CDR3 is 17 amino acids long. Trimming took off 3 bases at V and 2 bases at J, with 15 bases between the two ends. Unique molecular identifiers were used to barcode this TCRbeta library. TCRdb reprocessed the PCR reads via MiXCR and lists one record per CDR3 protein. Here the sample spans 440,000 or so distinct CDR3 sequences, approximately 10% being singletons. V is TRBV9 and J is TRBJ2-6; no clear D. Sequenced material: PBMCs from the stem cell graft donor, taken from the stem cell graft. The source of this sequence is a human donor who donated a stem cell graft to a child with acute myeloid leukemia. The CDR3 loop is CASSAPGFPTGANVLTF. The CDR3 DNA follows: TGTGCCAGCAGCGCCCCCGGTTTCCCCACTGGGGCCAACGTCCTGACTTTC.